Reported below is one TCR beta chain. The antigen it recognizes is unknown. The sample holds no much larger clone one base away, and base qualities are not on file. Using the deep immunoSEQ assay, multiplex PCR amplified TCR CDR3 regions from genomic DNA. Genomic DNA extracted from each cell subset was distributed evenly over all wells of several immunoSEQ 96-well plates, and each plate served as one replicate. Each replicate PCR for sorted subsets received about 180 ng genomic DNA, equal to tens of thousands of T cell genomes. The purified libraries were quantified using a Qubit 3.0 fluorometer, sized with a Bioanalyzer 2100, and then quantified again using the KAPA Library Quantification kit. Every immunoSEQ 96-well plate was sequenced on a dedicated single-read 150-cycle Illumina NextSeq 550 flow cell. The study's own analysis went as follows. Because only junctional sequences without quality scores were contained in the immunoSEQ output, filtering matching that applied to full-length reads could not be performed. To assign V/J genes and CDR3, sequences were annotated against IMGT germline references using PyIR, a Python wrapper for IgBLAST v1.9. Any read was removed if the V/J assignment was weak (E-value above 1e-6), the CDR3 was missing, or the read contained stop codons, out-of-frame junctions, or ambiguous translated residues. V3J clonotypes were defined as sequences sharing the same inferred V gene, J gene, and CDR3 amino acid sequence. Percentage overlap between repertoires was computed as shared unique clonotypes divided by the size of the smaller repertoire. Richness of each repertoire was evaluated using RTK rarefaction, the Chao1 estimator, and Recon v2.1 estimates of unobserved clonotypes. OLGA was used to compute generation probabilities for all TCRbeta clonotypes that the gDNA method yielded from a handful of donors. TCRdb obtained this table from immuneACCESS and retained in-frame rearrangements with V and J assigned. These tables miss some clones; where compared with another copy, unresolved V genes account for less than half of the shortfall, and the remainder is unexplained. The D gene and trimming were derived from the DNA, and the V and J assignments and clone size from that table. In all, the sample holds about 2.5 million clones, and less than 95% of those were seen once. The ten top clones hold roughly 0.34% of the sample.

Counted from cysteine to phenylalanine, this CDR3 has 17 amino acids. Only the CDR3 portion is preserved as DNA: 51 bases, with reading frame beginning at the first base. CDR1 is given as ENHRY and CDR2 as SYGVKD, both from the germline V gene. Unmatched junction bases come to 10, with V trimmed by 2 bases and J by 4 bases. The donors were healthy, HIV-negative adults who had no recently reported acute infections or vaccinations. Only Caucasian adults living in Nashville, Tennessee, USA were represented among the donors. CD4+ T cells were enriched by magnetic negative selection, after which naive cells were positively selected on CD45RA and the negative fraction was taken as the memory subset. Blood was obtained by leukapheresis, after which PBMCs were separated by Ficoll-Histopaque density gradient centrifugation and cryopreserved in liquid nitrogen vapor phase. Analytical flow cytometry was used to check the purity and quantity of each magnetically sorted T cell population. Genomic DNA was isolated from every sorted fraction and measured by UV absorbance on a Nanodrop 2000c.

These data are taken from a study of shared clonotypes between healthy human individuals (dated by TCRdb to about 2020). As for the study more broadly: A few men and a couple of women, aged 18 to 49 years, made up the cohort. For each donor, CD4 naive and CD4 memory were each given three plates, CD8 naive was given two plates, and CD8 memory was given one plate. Blood TCR repertoires of roughly five healthy adults were deeply sequenced to estimate repertoire size and the extent of clonotype sharing between individuals. To increase sequencing depth and limit assay-specific biases, TCR repertoire library preparation and sequencing were carried out by different laboratories using diverse techniques. Per donor, leukapheresis produced somewhere between about 0.8 and 9.5 billion PBMCs.

Study-wide findings and limitations: Sampling was restricted to blood, and TCR repertoires in tissue are likely to differ from TCR repertoires in blood. The genetic and exposure-history diversity represented was limited by the small number of donors. Compared with non-shared clonotypes, clonotypes shared by all four sorted-subset donors had higher generation probabilities. Sharing across a few donors was observed for 5% to 6.5% of naive CD4, about 3.2% of naive CD8, 2% to 2.5% of memory CD4, and roughly 0.4% of memory CD8 clonotypes. Larger estimated clonotype richness was generally found for naive subsets than for memory subsets. Based on pairwise subsampling, the degree of clonotype sharing among donors was expected to be affected by sequencing depth. Even with the large sequencing depth, rarefaction of the sorted-subset datasets indicated that sequencing was incomplete.

This receptor chain uses TRBV10-3 and TRBJ2-1; TRBD2 aligns with 8 central bases. The receptor was isolated from a man aged 18 to 29 in good health. Some clones in this sample may be carry-over from other donors' samples. Sample: naive CD4+ T cells from PBMCs. The sample's cell subset or site, from its label and the paper: CD45RA+ positively selected. In nucleotide form, the sequence is TGTGCCATCAGTGAGCCAAAAAAGACTAGCGCTTACAATGAGCAGTTCTTC. Translation gives CAISEPKKTSAYNEQFF.